What follows are 11 T cell receptor beta chains derived from one specimen sequenced in a study of T cells expressing NK-cell markers. Each CDR3 protein gets one entry in TCRdb, which reprocessed the 5' RACE reads and gives no DNA. This table holds over 200,000 distinct CDR3 sequences. The sequenced sample consisted of blood T cells: a sorted CD56 or NKG2C T cell subset, CD4+ or CD8+ T cells, or bulk PBMC T cells (not recorded which). Source of these receptors: a man between 18 and 35 years old in good health.

The J gene is TRBJ2-1, the V gene TRBV10-1; absent DNA, TCRdb's TRBD2 call cannot be checked. The germline CDR1 and CDR2 sequences are WNHNN and SYGVQD (reference sequence). The CDR3 runs 15 residues. CDR3 sequence: CASSEAGGPSGEQFF.

The chain links TRBV5-6 to TRBJ1-5; checking the TCRdb D call of TRBD1 is not possible without DNA. Germline lookup yields CDR1 SGHDT and CDR2 YYEEEE. The CDR3 consists of 16 residues. This CDR3 reads CASSLVGGTPHQPQHF.

J is TRBJ1-1 and V is TRBV29-1; TCRdb lists TRBD1, though no DNA is available to test this call. From germline, CDR1 is SQVTM and CDR2 ANQGSEA. The length of the CDR3 is 11 residues. The CDR3 here is CSVVRGQGAFF.

The chain links TRBV5-1 to TRBJ2-7. Germline loops: CDR1 SGHRS, CDR2 YFSETQ. The CDR3 is made up of 13 amino acids. The CDR3 region is CASSLGRSYEQYF.

The V gene is TRBV4-2, the J gene TRBJ2-1; no DNA is available, so the TRBD2 call from TCRdb remains unchecked. This CDR3 comprises 15 residues. Per germline, CDR1 LGHNA and CDR2 YNFKEQ. CDR3 sequence reads: CASSQESGSNDEQFF.

The rearrangement uses TRBV5-5 and TRBJ2-1; there is no DNA to check the TCRdb D call of TRBD1. This CDR3 is 15 amino acids long. Germline CDR1 SGHKS, CDR2 YYEKEE (reference sequence). The CDR3 loop is CASSLQGMSYNEQFF. The entire variable domain, with the rest obtained from reference TRBV5-5 and TRBJ2-1, is as follows: DAGVTQSPTHLIKTRGQQVTLRCSPISGHKSVSWYQQVLGQGPQFIFQYYEKEERGRGNFPDRFSARQFPNYSSELNVNALLLGDSALYLCASSLQGMSYNEQFFGPGTRLTVL.

The J gene is TRBJ2-5, the V gene TRBV12-3 or TRBV12-4; TCRdb returns TRBD2, unconfirmable since there is no DNA. This CDR3 region has 12 residues. CDR3 loop: CASARSYETQYF.

This chain connects TRBV28 to TRBJ2-2; with no DNA, the TCRdb D assignment of TRBD1 cannot be verified. The CDR3 is 18 residues long. Germline lookup yields CDR1 MDHEN and CDR2 SYDVKM. CDR3 protein: CASSLSGTGRELAGELFF. Full variable domain (remainder filled in from reference TRBV28 and TRBJ2-2): DVKVTQSSRYLVKRTGEKVFLECVQDMDHENMFWYRQDPGLGLRLIYFSYDVKMKEKGDIPEGYSVSREKKERFSLILESASTNQTSMYLCASSLSGTGRELAGELFFGEGSRLTVL.

CDR3 region: CASSLLNTIYF. The chain employs TRBV12-3 or TRBV12-4 and TRBJ1-3. The CDR3 consists of 11 residues.

The chain couples TRBV5-4 to TRBJ2-2. The CDR3 loop spans 16 amino acids. Germline values: CDR1 SGHNT, CDR2 YYREEE (reference sequence). CDR3 protein: CASSLGTRSNTGELFF.

The chain couples TRBV20-1 to TRBJ1-2; TCRdb selects TRBD1, and the lack of DNA leaves this call unchecked. The CDR3 extends over 13 amino acids. CDR1 is DFQATT, CDR2 SNEGSKA, per germline (reference sequence). This CDR3 is CSAQLDSSYGYTF.